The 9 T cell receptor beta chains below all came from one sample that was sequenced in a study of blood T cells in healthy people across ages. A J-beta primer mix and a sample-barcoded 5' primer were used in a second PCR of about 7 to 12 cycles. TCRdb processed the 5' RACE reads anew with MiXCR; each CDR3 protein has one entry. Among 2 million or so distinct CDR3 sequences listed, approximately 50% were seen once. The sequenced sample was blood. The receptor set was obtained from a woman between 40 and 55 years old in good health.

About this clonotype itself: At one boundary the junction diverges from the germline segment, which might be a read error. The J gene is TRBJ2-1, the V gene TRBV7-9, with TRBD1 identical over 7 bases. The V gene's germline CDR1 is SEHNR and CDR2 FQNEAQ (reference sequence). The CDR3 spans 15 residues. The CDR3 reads CASGFWDSRNNEQFF. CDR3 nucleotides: TGTGCCAGCGGCTTCTGGGACAGCCGCAACAATGAGCAGTTCTTC.

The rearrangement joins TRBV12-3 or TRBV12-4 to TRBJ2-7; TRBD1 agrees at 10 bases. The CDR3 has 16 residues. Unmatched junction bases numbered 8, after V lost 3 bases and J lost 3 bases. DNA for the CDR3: TGTGCCAGCAGTTTTCCCCCGGACAGGGGGTACTACGAGCAGTACTTC. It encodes CASSFPPDRGYYEQYF.

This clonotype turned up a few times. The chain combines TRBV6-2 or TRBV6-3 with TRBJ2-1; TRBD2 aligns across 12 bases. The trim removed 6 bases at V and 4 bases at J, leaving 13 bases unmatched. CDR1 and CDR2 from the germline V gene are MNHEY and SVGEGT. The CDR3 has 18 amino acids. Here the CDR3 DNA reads TGTGCCAGCAGAGACTCCCCCCCTCTAGCGGGGGGGTACAATGAGCAGTTCTTC. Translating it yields CASRDSPPLAGGYNEQFF.

The CDR3 protein is CASSHGPTVRYF. DNA for the CDR3: TGTGCCAGCAGCCATGGGCCGACAGTTCGGTACTTC. The rearrangement joins TRBV3-1 to TRBJ2-5; maybe TRBD1 (5 bases). The CDR3 is 12 residues long. V was shortened by 3 bases and J by 13 bases, with 15 bases between the two germline ends. From germline, CDR1 is LGHDT and CDR2 YNNKEL (reference sequence).

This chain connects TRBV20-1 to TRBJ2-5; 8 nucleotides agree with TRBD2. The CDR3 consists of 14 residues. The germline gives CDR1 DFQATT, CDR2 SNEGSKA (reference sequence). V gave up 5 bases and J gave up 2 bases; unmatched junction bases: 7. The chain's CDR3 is CSAQLAVMQETQYF. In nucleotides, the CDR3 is TGCAGTGCTCAACTAGCGGTAATGCAAGAGACCCAGTACTTC.

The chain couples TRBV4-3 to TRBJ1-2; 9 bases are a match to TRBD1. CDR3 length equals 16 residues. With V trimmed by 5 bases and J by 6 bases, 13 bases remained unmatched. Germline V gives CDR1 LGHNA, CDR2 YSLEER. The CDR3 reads CASSYNTGTGKDGYTF. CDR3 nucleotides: TGCGCCAGCAGCTATAATACCGGGACAGGGAAAGATGGCTACACCTTC.

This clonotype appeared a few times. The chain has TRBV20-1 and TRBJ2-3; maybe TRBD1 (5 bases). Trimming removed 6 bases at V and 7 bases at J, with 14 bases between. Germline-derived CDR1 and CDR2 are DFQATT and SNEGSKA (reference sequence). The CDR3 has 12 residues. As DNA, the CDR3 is TGCAGTGCGCTAGAACAGGTGTATACGCAGTATTTT. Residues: CSALEQVYTQYF.

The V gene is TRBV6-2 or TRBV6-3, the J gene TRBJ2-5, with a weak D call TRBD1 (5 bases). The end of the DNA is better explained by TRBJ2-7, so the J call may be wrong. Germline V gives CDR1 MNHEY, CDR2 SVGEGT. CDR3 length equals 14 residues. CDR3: CASSATRGPGEQYF. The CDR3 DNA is TGTGCCAGCAGCGCTACAAGGGGTCCTGGCGAGCAGTACTTC.

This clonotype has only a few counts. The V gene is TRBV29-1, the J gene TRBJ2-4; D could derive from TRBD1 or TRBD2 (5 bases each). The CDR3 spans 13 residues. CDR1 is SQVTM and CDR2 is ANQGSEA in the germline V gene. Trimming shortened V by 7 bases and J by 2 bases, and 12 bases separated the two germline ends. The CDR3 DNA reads TGCAGCGGGGCCGGGACGCCCAAAAACATTCAGTACTTC. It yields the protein CSGAGTPKNIQYF. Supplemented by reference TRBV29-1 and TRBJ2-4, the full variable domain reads SAVISQKPSRDICQRGTSLTIQCQVDSQVTMMFWYRQQPGQSLTLIATANQGSEATYESGFVIDKFPISRPNLTFSTLTVSNMSPEDSSIYLCSGAGTPKNIQYFGAGTRLSVL.